The 32 T cell receptor beta chains reported below all come from one sample, sequenced in a study of cytomegalovirus exposure and HLA in healthy donors. Primers for the PCR totalled 60 Vbeta and 13 Jbeta. Sequenced by immunoSEQ multiplex PCR; TCRdb stores in-frame clones only, minus some. The sample records about 89,000 clones, over 55% being singletons. The sequencing input was PBMCs. These receptors were collected from a woman aged 25 to 39 in good health and CMV-seronegative.

This chain links TRBV7-7 with TRBJ1-4; D not resolved. V lost 5 bases and J 0 bases, leaving 13 bases between the germline ends. Germline values: CDR1 SSHAT, CDR2 FNYEAQ (reference sequence). The CDR3 covers 16 residues. The CDR3 nucleotides are TGTGCCAGCAGCCTAGGGCAGGCAGCAACTAATGAAAAACTGTTTTTT. It yields the protein CASSLGQAATNEKLFF.

The genes are TRBV6-1 and TRBJ2-7; 8 nucleotides match TRBD1. Trimming took 6 bases from V and 0 from J; bases not matched to a gene: 7. In germline, CDR1 is MNHNS, CDR2 SASEGT. The CDR3 covers 15 residues. CDR3 sequence: CASRSGTGSSYEQYF. The DNA for the CDR3 is TGTGCCAGCAGGTCCGGGACAGGCTCCTCCTACGAGCAGTACTTC.

This clone was picked up a small number of times. J is TRBJ1-2 and V is TRBV7-6, with D tentatively TRBD1 (5 bases). Germline lookup yields CDR1 SGHVS and CDR2 FNYEAQ. The CDR3 runs 14 residues. V lost 4 bases and J 0 bases, leaving 9 bases between the germline ends. CDR3 sequence reads: CASSWGGTNYGYTF. CDR3 nucleotide sequence: TGTGCCAGCAGCTGGGGGGGAACTAACTATGGCTACACCTTC.

This clone was picked up a small number of times. The chain carries TRBV5-1 and TRBJ2-4, with D maybe TRBD2 (5 bases). V lost 4 bases to trimming and J lost 0 bases, with 11 bases between them. The CDR3 loop spans 15 amino acids. Looked up from germline, CDR1 is SGHRS and CDR2 is YFSETQ. This CDR3 reads CASSPERAAKNIQYF. CDR3 nucleotide sequence: TGCGCCAGCAGCCCCGAGAGGGCAGCCAAAAACATTCAGTACTTC.

In this sample, this clone turned up a few times. In nucleotides, the CDR3 is TGTGCCAGCAGCCAAAGGACTATCCCAGATACGCAGTATTTT. It encodes CASSQRTIPDTQYF. The V and J genes are TRBV7-2 and TRBJ2-3; TRBD2 is a possible D gene (6 bases). The germline gives CDR1 SGHTA, CDR2 FQGNSA. V was shortened by 5 bases and J by 4 bases, with 13 bases between the two germline ends. This CDR3 comprises 14 residues.

The chain employs TRBV10-1 and TRBJ2-7; 11 nucleotides match TRBD2. The CDR3 consists of 16 residues. V shed 3 bases and J 4 bases; nucleotides not matched to a gene: 8. The germline V gene has CDR1 WNHNN and CDR2 SYGVQD (reference sequence). CDR3 amino acids: CASSDLRTSGPYEQYF. The CDR3 DNA sequence: TGCGCCAGCAGTGATCTACGGACTAGCGGGCCGTACGAGCAGTACTTC.

A single count supports this clone. The chain employs TRBV18 and TRBJ1-5; tentative D call: TRBD1 (5 bases). CDR1 is KGHSH and CDR2 is LQKENI in the germline V gene. The CDR3 runs 13 residues. V dropped 5 bases and J dropped 2 bases, with 7 bases sitting between them. The chain's CDR3 is CASSGQGNQPQHF. CDR3 sequence (DNA): TGTGCCAGCTCAGGACAAGGCAATCAGCCCCAGCATTTT.

This CDR3 is CASSWWGETYNSPLHF. CDR3 coding DNA: TGTGCCAGCAGTTGGTGGGGGGAGACCTATAATTCACCCCTCCACTTT. This rearrangement joins TRBV2 to TRBJ1-6; maybe TRBD1 (5 bases). CDR3 length equals 16 residues. V gave up 5 bases and J gave up 2 bases, with 13 bases separating them. The germline CDR1 and CDR2 sequences are SNHLY and FYNNEI.

V is TRBV28 and J is TRBJ2-3; maybe TRBD1 (6 bases). This CDR3 is built from 15 residues. Trimming shortened V by 5 bases and J by 2 bases, and 14 bases separated the two germline ends. Looked up from germline, CDR1 is MDHEN and CDR2 is SYDVKM. DNA for the CDR3: TGTGCCAGCAGTCCCAACCGACAGGCCACAGATACGCAGTATTTT. Its translation is CASSPNRQATDTQYF.

In DNA, the CDR3 is TGTGCCAGCAGCTTATATCCTGACTCGCTAGACTCCTACGAGCAGTACTTC. Translating it yields CASSLYPDSLDSYEQYF. The chain couples TRBV13 to TRBJ2-7; D is undetermined. The CDR3 is made up of 17 amino acids. CDR1 PRHDT and CDR2 FYEKMQ come from the germline V gene (reference sequence). The V and J ends lost 2 bases and 0 bases respectively, with 17 bases between them.

CDR3 coding DNA: TGTGCCAGCAGGACAGGGTTCGCAAACACCATATATTTT. Protein sequence: CASRTGFANTIYF. The chain couples TRBV6-4 to TRBJ1-3; 7 bases match TRBD1. V gave up 6 bases and J gave up 6 bases; unmatched junction bases: 5. Germline CDR1 and CDR2: MRHNA and SNTAGT. The CDR3 runs to 13 residues.

The rearrangement links TRBV4-3 to TRBJ2-1, with unresolved D. The CDR3 runs to 15 residues. Trimming shortened V by 0 bases and J by 3 bases, and 9 bases separated the two germline ends. The V gene's germline CDR1 is LGHNA and CDR2 YSLEER. The CDR3 DNA reads as TGCGCCAGCAGCCAAGATTGGGCGAACTACAATGAGCAGTTCTTC. Its protein is CASSQDWANYNEQFF.

This chain joins TRBV5-1 and TRBJ2-7; no firm D call. V lost 6 bases and J 5 bases, leaving 15 bases between the germline ends. CDR3 length: 13 amino acids. Germline V gene data show CDR1 as SGHRS and CDR2 as YFSETQ. In nucleotides, the CDR3 is TGCGCCAGCAACTTTGTGCAGGAAAACGAGCAGTACTTC. It codes for CASNFVQENEQYF.

The chain employs TRBV19 and TRBJ1-1; D unresolved. The V end lost 5 bases, the J end lost 3 bases, and 7 bases lay between the germline ends. Germline CDR1 and CDR2: LNHDA and SQIVND (reference sequence). The CDR3 consists of 12 residues. CDR3 region: CASSRVYTEAFF. Written as DNA, the CDR3 is TGTGCCAGTAGTCGGGTCTACACTGAAGCTTTCTTT.

This clone was detected a few times. The J gene is TRBJ1-2, the V gene TRBV5-1; D remains ambiguous. The CDR3 is made up of 15 amino acids. Germline V gene lookup returns CDR1 SGHRS and CDR2 YFSETQ. V shed 4 bases and J shed 2 bases, with 15 bases lying between them. The CDR3 is CASSPRPGLNYGYTF. As DNA, the CDR3 is TGCGCCAGCAGCCCCCGTCCGGGTTTGAACTATGGCTACACCTTC.

Only a few counts were recorded for this clone. The rearrangement joins TRBV5-1 to TRBJ2-3, with 13 bases aligning to TRBD2. Germline loops: CDR1 SGHRS, CDR2 YFSETQ. CDR3 length: 15 residues. With V trimmed by 3 bases and J by 6 bases, 4 bases remained unmatched. The CDR3 DNA follows: TGCGCCAGCAGCTCGGGACTAGCGGGGATGGATACGCAGTATTTT. It translates to CASSSGLAGMDTQYF. The whole variable domain, filled in from reference TRBV5-1 and TRBJ2-3, reads KAGVTQTPRYLIKTRGQQVTLSCSPISGHRSVSWYQQTPGQGLQFLFEYFSETQRNKGNFPGRFSGRQFSNSRSEMNVSTLELGDSALYLCASSSGLAGMDTQYFGPGTRLTVL.

V and J are TRBV19 and TRBJ2-2, with 7 nucleotides matching TRBD2. V dropped 1 base and J dropped 5; count of bases not matched to a gene: 4. The CDR3 sequence is 15 residues long. The V gene's germline CDR1 is LNHDA and CDR2 SQIVND (reference sequence). In DNA form, the CDR3 reads TGTGCCAGTAGTATAGCCCAGCGGGGTACCGGGGAGCTGTTTTTT. It encodes CASSIAQRGTGELFF.

The V call is TRBV5-4, the J call TRBJ1-1, with 9 bases aligning to TRBD1. J gave up 2 bases and V 3 bases, and 2 bases lay outside the gene matches. There are 14 residues in the CDR3. CDR1 is SGHNT and CDR2 is YYREEE in the germline V gene (reference sequence). The DNA for the CDR3 is TGTGCCAGCAGCTCGGGACAGGGAAACACTGAAGCTTTCTTT. Translation gives CASSSGQGNTEAFF.

On this clone: A read error may produce the germline difference seen at one junction end. V is TRBV7-9 and J is TRBJ1-5; no clear D. The CDR3 consists of 12 residues. Germline CDR1 reads SEHNR; CDR2 reads FQNEAQ (reference sequence). CDR3 protein: CSSSPAGGFEHF. For the CDR3, the DNA is TGTTCCAGCAGCCCAGCCGGAGGGTTCGAGCATTTT. Drawing the rest from reference TRBV7-9 and TRBJ1-5, the complete variable domain is DTGVSQNPRHKITKRGQNVTFRCDPISEHNRLYWYRQTLGQGPEFLTYFQNEAQLEKSRLLSDRFSAERPKGSFSTLEIQRTEQGDSAMYLCSSSPAGGFEHFGDGTRLSIL.

This chain connects TRBV5-1 to TRBJ1-1; D remains ambiguous. The length of the CDR3 is 14 residues. Germline-derived CDR1 and CDR2 are SGHRS and YFSETQ. V gave up 0 bases and J gave up 8 bases, with 14 bases separating them. The CDR3 is CASSLGIGEGEAFF. The CDR3 DNA follows: TGCGCCAGCAGCTTGGGAATCGGGGAAGGGGAAGCTTTCTTT.

V is TRBV5-1 and J is TRBJ1-3, with 10 bases that match TRBD1. The germline gives CDR1 SGHRS, CDR2 YFSETQ. V shed 0 bases, J shed 4 bases, and the junction held 1 base outside the gene matches. The CDR3 consists of 15 residues. CDR3 sequence reads: CASSLGQGAGNTIYF. As DNA, the CDR3 is TGCGCCAGCAGCTTGGGACAGGGGGCCGGAAACACCATATATTTT.

The chain employs TRBV7-9 and TRBJ2-7, with 8 bases fitting TRBD2. CDR1 SEHNR and CDR2 FQNEAQ come from the germline V gene (reference sequence). The CDR3 length is 17 residues. Trimming took 0 bases from V and 3 from J; bases not matched to a gene: 10. The CDR3 loop is CASSLARGGTTNYEQYF. The DNA of the CDR3 is TGTGCCAGCAGCTTAGCACGGGGGGGGACAACGAACTACGAGCAGTACTTC. Full variable domain (remainder filled in from reference TRBV7-9 and TRBJ2-7): DTGVSQNPRHKITKRGQNVTFRCDPISEHNRLYWYRQTLGQGPEFLTYFQNEAQLEKSRLLSDRFSAERPKGSFSTLEIQRTEQGDSAMYLCASSLARGGTTNYEQYFGPGTRLTVT.

This chain uses TRBV5-1 with TRBJ2-1; 13 bases match TRBD2. V was clipped by 4 bases and J by 8 bases; unmatched bases: 6. This CDR3 has 15 residues. Germline V lookup: CDR1 SGHRS, CDR2 YFSETQ. The CDR3: CASSELAGGPHEQFF. CDR3 nucleotide sequence: TGCGCCAGCAGCGAACTAGCGGGGGGGCCCCATGAGCAGTTCTTC.

This clone appeared a few times. The CDR3 protein is CASSFFTSVNEQFF. CDR3 bases: TGTGCCAGCAGCTTCTTCACTAGCGTGAATGAGCAGTTCTTC. The gene calls are TRBV7-2 and TRBJ2-1, with TRBD2 identical over 7 bases. Germline lookup yields CDR1 SGHTA and CDR2 FQGNSA. V was clipped by 3 bases and J by 7 bases; unmatched bases: 6. CDR3 length equals 14 residues.

This chain joins TRBV18 and TRBJ2-3; 10 bases align to TRBD2. V shed 6 bases and J 0 bases; nucleotides not matched to a gene: 6. Germline V CDR1 and CDR2: KGHSH, LQKENI. CDR3 length equals 16 residues. The DNA of the CDR3 is TGTGCCAGCTCGGAGGGACTAGCGCCTAGCACAGATACGCAGTATTTT. Translating gives CASSEGLAPSTDTQYF.

This chain joins TRBV5-1 and TRBJ1-5, with 7 positions matching TRBD1. The CDR3 runs to 14 residues. Per germline, CDR1 SGHRS and CDR2 YFSETQ. The V segment lost 2 bases and the J segment 4 bases; nucleotides outside the gene matches: 3. In nucleotides, the CDR3 is TGCGCCAGCAGCTTCGGGACAGCTAATCAGCCCCAGCATTTT. This translates into CASSFGTANQPQHF.

This chain uses TRBV5-4 with TRBJ2-1; the D gene is possibly TRBD2 (6 bases). The germline gives CDR1 SGHNT, CDR2 YYREEE (reference sequence). This CDR3 is 17 amino acids long. V lost 3 bases to trimming and J lost 0 bases, with 16 bases between them. CDR3 in amino acids: CASSYLLAATSYNEQFF. The CDR3 coding sequence is TGTGCCAGCAGCTATTTACTAGCTGCAACCTCCTACAATGAGCAGTTCTTC.

The chain employs TRBV28 and TRBJ2-7; D possibly corresponds to TRBD1 (5 bases). With 8 bases removed from V and 2 bases from J, the gap between germline ends came to 13 bases. This CDR3 contains 13 residues. Germline values: CDR1 MDHEN, CDR2 SYDVKM. The CDR3 DNA follows: TGTGCCAGCCTGACAGTTAATCCCTACGAGCAGTACTTC. Amino acids: CASLTVNPYEQYF.

V is TRBV15 and J is TRBJ2-7, with TRBD2 matching 13 bases. This CDR3 has 18 residues. V shed 7 bases, J shed 0 bases, and the junction held 12 bases outside the gene matches. In germline, CDR1 is LNHNV, CDR2 YYDKDF (reference sequence). CDR3 protein: CATTSGLAGVMSSYEQYF. CDR3 DNA sequence: TGTGCCACCACCAGTGGACTAGCGGGAGTTATGAGCTCCTACGAGCAGTACTTC. The whole variable domain, remainder taken from reference TRBV15 and TRBJ2-7, is DAMVIQNPRYQVTQFGKPVTLSCSQTLNHNVMYWYQQKSSQAPKLLFHYYDKDFNNEADTPDNFQSRRPNTSFCFLDIRSPGLGDTAMYLCATTSGLAGVMSSYEQYFGPGTRLTVT.

This clone was detected only once. The chain employs TRBV29-1 and TRBJ1-3; a weak D match, TRBD1 (5 bases). The germline gives CDR1 SQVTM, CDR2 ANQGSEA. V gave up 2 bases and J gave up 1 base, with 9 bases separating them. The CDR3 length is 14 residues. The DNA of the CDR3 is TGCAGCGTTGAAAGGGGTCGGTCTGGAAACACCATATATTTT. Residues: CSVERGRSGNTIYF.

The rearrangement links TRBV19 to TRBJ1-1, with a weak D call TRBD1 (6 bases). The CDR3 spans 13 residues. Germline V gene data show CDR1 as LNHDA and CDR2 as SQIVND (reference sequence). V was shortened by 6 bases and J by 2 bases, with 10 bases between the two germline ends. Here the CDR3 reads CASSGQPNTEAFF. The CDR3 nucleotides are TGTGCCAGTAGCGGACAGCCCAACACTGAAGCTTTCTTT. Based on the CDR3 plus reference TRBV19 and TRBJ1-1, the full variable domain is DGGITQSPKYLFRKEGQNVTLSCEQNLNHDAMYWYRQDPGQGLRLIYYSQIVNDFQKGDIAEGYSVSREKKESFPLTVTSAQKNPTAFYLCASSGQPNTEAFFGQGTRLTVV.

This clone has a handful of counts. The CDR3 region has the DNA TGCGCCAGCAGCCAAGAGTCGGACAGGGTGGATCAGCCCCAGCATTTT. Protein product: CASSQESDRVDQPQHF. The gene calls are TRBV4-1 and TRBJ1-5; 8 bases line up with TRBD1. The length of the CDR3 is 16 residues. The V gene's germline CDR1 is MGHRA and CDR2 YSYEKL. J lost 5 bases, V lost 0 bases, and 6 bases had no gene match.